Detailed here is one T cell receptor beta chain. The data stem from a study of blood T cell repertoires in COVID-19. At the level of the study: T cells, B-cell-depleted T cells, or PBMCs supplied cDNA or gDNA.

This CDR3 is 14 amino acids long. The V end was cut by 6 bases, the J end by 4 bases, with 15 bases between. Germline V CDR1 and CDR2: SGHAT, FQNNGV. Generated by immunoSEQ multiplex PCR, the TCRdb table keeps only in-frame clones and is missing some. The table includes hundreds of thousands of clones, approximately 86% detected once. The source material was peripheral blood. V usage is TRBV11-2 and J usage is TRBJ1-2; weak D call: TRBD1 (5 bases). The sequence derives from a man aged 18 to 30 with active or convalescent COVID-19. Written as DNA, the CDR3 is TGTGCCAGCAGTTCTTGGGGGGTTGGCTATGGCTACACCTTC. It translates to CASSSWGVGYGYTF.